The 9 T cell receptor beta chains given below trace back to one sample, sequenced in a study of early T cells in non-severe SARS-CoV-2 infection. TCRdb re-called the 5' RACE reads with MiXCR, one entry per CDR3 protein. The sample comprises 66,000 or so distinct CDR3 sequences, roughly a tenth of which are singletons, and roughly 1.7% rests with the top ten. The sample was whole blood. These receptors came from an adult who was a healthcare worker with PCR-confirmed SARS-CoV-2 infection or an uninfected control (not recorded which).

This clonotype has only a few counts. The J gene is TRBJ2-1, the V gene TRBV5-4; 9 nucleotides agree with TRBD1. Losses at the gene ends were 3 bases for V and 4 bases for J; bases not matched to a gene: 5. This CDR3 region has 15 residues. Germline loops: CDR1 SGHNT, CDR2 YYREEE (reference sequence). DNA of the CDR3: TGTGCCAGCAGCTCCGGGACAGGGATATACAATGAGCAGTTCTTC. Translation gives CASSSGTGIYNEQFF.

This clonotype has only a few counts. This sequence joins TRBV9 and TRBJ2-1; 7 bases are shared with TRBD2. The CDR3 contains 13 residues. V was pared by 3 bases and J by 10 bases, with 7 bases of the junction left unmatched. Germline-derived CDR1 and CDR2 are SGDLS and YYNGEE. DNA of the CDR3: TGTGCCAGCAGCGAGCGGGGTGCGCGGGAGCAGTTCTTC. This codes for CASSERGAREQFF.

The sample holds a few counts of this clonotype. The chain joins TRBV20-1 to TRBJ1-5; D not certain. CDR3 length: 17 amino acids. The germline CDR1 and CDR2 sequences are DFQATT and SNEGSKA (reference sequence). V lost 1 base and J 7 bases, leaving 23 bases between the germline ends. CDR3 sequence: CSARAPAIRVQSQPQHF. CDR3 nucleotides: TGCAGTGCTAGAGCGCCCGCGATTCGCGTTCAATCACAGCCCCAGCATTTT.

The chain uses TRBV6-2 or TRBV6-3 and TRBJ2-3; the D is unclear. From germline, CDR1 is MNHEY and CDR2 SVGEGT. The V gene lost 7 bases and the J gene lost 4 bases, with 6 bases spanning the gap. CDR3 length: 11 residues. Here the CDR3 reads CASISADTQYF. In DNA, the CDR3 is TGTGCCAGCATCTCCGCAGATACGCAGTATTTT.

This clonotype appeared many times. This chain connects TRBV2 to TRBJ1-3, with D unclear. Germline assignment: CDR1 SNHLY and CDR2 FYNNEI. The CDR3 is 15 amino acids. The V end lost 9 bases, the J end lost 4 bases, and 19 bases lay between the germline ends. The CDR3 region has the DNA TGTGCCAGTCTCCCTGATGGTTCGTGGGGAAACACCATATATTTT. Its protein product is CASLPDGSWGNTIYF. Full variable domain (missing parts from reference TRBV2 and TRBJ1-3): EPEVTQTPSHQVTQMGQEVILRCVPISNHLYFYWYRQILGQKVEFLVSFYNNEISEKSEIFDDQFSVERPDGSNFTLKIRSTKLEDSAMYFCASLPDGSWGNTIYFGEGSWLTVV.

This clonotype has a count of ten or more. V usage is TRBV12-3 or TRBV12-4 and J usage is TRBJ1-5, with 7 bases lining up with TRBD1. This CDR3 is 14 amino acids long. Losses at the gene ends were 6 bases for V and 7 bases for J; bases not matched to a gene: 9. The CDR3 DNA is TGTGCCAGCAGCGGAACAGGGGAAGGGCAGCCCCAGCATTTT. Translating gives CASSGTGEGQPQHF.

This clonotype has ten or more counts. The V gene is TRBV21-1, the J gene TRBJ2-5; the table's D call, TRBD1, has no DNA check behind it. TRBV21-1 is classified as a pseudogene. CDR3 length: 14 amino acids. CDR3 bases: TGTGCCAGCAGCAATGGTTGCAGGGAAGAGACCCAGTACTTC. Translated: CASSNGCREETQYF.

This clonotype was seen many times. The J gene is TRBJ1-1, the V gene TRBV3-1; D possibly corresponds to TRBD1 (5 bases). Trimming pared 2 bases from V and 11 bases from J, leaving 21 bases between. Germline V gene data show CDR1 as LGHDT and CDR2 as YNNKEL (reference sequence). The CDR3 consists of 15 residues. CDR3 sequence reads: CASSQNQQDPGGAFF. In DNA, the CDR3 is TGTGCCAGCAGCCAAAATCAACAAGACCCTGGGGGGGCTTTCTTT. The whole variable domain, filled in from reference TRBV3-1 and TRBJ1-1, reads DTAVSQTPKYLVTQMGNDKSIKCEQNLGHDTMYWYKQDSKKFLKIMFSYNNKELIINETVPNRFSPKSPDKAHLNLHINSLELGDSAVYFCASSQNQQDPGGAFFGQGTRLTVV.

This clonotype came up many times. The CDR3 DNA sequence: TGCGCCAGCAGCCAGAGGTCCAAAGGGGTGGCTGAAAAACTGTTTTTT. Translated, it gives CASSQRSKGVAEKLFF. The genes are TRBV4-1 and TRBJ1-4; tentatively, D is TRBD1 (5 bases). Trimming took 3 bases from V and 7 from J, leaving 18 bases between them. Germline CDR1 MGHRA, CDR2 YSYEKL. CDR3 length: 16 amino acids.